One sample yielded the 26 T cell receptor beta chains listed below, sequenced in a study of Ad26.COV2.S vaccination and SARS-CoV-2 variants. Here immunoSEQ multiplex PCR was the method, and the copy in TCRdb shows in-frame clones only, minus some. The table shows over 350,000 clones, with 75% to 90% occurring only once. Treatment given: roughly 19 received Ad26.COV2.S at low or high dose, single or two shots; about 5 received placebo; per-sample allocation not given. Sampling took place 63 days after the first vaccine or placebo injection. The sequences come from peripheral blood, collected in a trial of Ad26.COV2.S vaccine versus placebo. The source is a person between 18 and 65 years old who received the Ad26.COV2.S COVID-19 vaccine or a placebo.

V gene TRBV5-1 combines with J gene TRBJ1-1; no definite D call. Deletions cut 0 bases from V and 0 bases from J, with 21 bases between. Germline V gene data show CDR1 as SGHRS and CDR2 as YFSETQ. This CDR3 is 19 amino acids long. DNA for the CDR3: TGCGCCAGCAGCTTGGAGCAGAGACCGGCCACCCTCATGAACACTGAAGCTTTCTTT. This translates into CASSLEQRPATLMNTEAFF.

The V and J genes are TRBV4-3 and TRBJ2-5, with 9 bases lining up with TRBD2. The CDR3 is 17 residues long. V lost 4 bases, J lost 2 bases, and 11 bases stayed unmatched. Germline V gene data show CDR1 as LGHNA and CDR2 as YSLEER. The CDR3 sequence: CASSPNHSGGLQETQYF. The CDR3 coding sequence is TGCGCCAGCAGCCCCAACCATAGCGGGGGCCTACAAGAGACCCAGTACTTC.

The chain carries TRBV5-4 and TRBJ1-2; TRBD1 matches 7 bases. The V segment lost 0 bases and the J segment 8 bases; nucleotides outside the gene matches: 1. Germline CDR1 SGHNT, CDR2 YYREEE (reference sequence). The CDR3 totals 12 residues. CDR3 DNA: TGTGCCAGCAGCTTGGACAGGGGCGGCTACACCTTC. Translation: CASSLDRGGYTF.

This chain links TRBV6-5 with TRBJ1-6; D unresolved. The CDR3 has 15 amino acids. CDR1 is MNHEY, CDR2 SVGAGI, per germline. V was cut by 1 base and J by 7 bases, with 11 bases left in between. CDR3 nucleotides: TGTGCCAGCAGTTACTTGGTAGGGCGGAATTCACCCCTCCACTTT. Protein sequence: CASSYLVGRNSPLHF.

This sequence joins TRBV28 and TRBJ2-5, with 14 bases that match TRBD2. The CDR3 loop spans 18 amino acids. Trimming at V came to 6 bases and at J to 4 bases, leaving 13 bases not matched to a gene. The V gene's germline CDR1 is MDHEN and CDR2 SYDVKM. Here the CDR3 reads CASSQGRLAGGQRETQYF. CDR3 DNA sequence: TGTGCCAGCAGCCAGGGGAGACTAGCGGGGGGGCAGAGAGAGACCCAGTACTTC.

CDR3 residues: CASTGGRTYEQYF. CDR3 DNA sequence: TGTGCCTCTACGGGGGGACGGACCTACGAGCAGTACTTC. V is TRBV30 and J is TRBJ2-7, with TRBD2 matching over 7 bases. CDR1 GTSNPN and CDR2 SVGIG come from the germline V gene (reference sequence). V lost 7 bases, J lost 2 bases, and 8 bases stayed unmatched. CDR3 size: 13 residues.

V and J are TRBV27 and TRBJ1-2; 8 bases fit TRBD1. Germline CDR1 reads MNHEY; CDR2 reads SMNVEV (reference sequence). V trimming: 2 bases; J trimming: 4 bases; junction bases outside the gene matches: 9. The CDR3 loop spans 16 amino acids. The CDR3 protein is CASSLEGRGRGYGYTF. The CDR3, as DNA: TGTGCCAGCAGTTTAGAGGGCAGGGGGCGAGGCTATGGCTACACCTTC.

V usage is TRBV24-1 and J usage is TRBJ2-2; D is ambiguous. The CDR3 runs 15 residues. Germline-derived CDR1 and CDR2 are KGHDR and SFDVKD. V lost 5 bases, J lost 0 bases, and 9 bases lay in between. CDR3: CATSGTGPNTGELFF. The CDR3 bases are TGTGCCACCAGTGGTACCGGACCGAACACCGGGGAGCTGTTTTTT.

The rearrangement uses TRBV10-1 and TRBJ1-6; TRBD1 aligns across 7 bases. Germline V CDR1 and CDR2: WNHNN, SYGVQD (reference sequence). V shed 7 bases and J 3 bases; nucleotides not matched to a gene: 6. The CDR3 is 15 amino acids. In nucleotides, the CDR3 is TGCGCCAGCACAGGACAGGACCGCTATAATTCACCCCTCCACTTT. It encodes CASTGQDRYNSPLHF.

In nucleotides, the CDR3 is TGTGCCACCAAGGCGGGACAGGGTAACACTGAAGCTTTCTTT. Protein product: CATKAGQGNTEAFF. This chain links TRBV11-2 with TRBJ1-1; the match to TRBD1 covers 9 bases. CDR1 SGHAT and CDR2 FQNNGV come from the germline V gene. Trimming took 10 bases from V and 2 from J; bases not matched to a gene: 8. The length of the CDR3 is 14 residues.

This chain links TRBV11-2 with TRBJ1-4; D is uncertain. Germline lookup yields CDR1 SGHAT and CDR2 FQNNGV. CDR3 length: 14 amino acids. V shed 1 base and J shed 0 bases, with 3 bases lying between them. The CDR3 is CASSLGATNEKLFF. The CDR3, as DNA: TGTGCCAGCAGCTTAGGGGCAACTAATGAAAAACTGTTTTTT. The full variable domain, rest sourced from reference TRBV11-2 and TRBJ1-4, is EAGVAQSPRYKIIEKRQSVAFWCNPISGHATLYWYQQILGQGPKLLIQFQNNGVVDDSQLPKDRFSAERLKGVDSTLKIQPAKLEDSAVYLCASSLGATNEKLFFGSGTQLSVL.

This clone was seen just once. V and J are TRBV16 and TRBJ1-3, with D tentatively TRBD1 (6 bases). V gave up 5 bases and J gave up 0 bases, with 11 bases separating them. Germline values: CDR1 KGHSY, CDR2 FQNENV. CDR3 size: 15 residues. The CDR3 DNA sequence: TGTGCCAGCAGCACAGGGACAACCTCTGGAAACACCATATATTTT. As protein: CASSTGTTSGNTIYF. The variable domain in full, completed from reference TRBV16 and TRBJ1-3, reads GEEVAQTPKHLVRGEGQKAKLYCAPIKGHSYVFWYQQVLKNEFKFLISFQNENVFDETGMPKERFSAKCLPNSPCSLEIQATKLEDSAVYFCASSTGTTSGNTIYFGEGSWLTVV.

This CDR3 reads CASSPPGDSGGYEQYF. The CDR3 DNA is TGTGCCAGCAGTCCCCCCGGGGACTCCGGGGGCTACGAGCAGTACTTC. The chain joins TRBV5-6 to TRBJ2-7; D is possibly TRBD2 (6 bases). V was cut by 5 bases and J by 3 bases, with 21 bases left in between. There are 16 residues in the CDR3. The V gene's germline CDR1 is SGHDT and CDR2 YYEEEE. Using reference TRBV5-6 and TRBJ2-7 for the parts outside the CDR3, the full variable domain is DAGVTQSPTHLIKTRGQQVTLRCSPKSGHDTVSWYQQALGQGPQFIFQYYEEEERQRGNFPDRFSGHQFPNYSSELNVNALLLGDSALYLCASSPPGDSGGYEQYFGPGTRLTVT.

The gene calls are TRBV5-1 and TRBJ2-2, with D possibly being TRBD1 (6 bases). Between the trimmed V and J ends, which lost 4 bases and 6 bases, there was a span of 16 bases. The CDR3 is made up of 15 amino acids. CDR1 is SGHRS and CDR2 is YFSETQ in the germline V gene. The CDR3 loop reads CASSDIITGSGELFF. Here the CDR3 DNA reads TGCGCCAGCAGCGACATAATAACAGGGTCCGGGGAGCTGTTTTTT. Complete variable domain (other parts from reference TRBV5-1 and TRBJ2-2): KAGVTQTPRYLIKTRGQQVTLSCSPISGHRSVSWYQQTPGQGLQFLFEYFSETQRNKGNFPGRFSGRQFSNSRSEMNVSTLELGDSALYLCASSDIITGSGELFFGEGSRLTVL.

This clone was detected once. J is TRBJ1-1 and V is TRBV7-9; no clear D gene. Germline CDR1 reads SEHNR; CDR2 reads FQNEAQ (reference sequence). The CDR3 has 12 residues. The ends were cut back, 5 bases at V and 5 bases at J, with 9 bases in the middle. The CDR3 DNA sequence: TGTGCCAGCAGCAGGGTTGGGACTGAAGCTTTCTTT. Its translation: CASSRVGTEAFF.

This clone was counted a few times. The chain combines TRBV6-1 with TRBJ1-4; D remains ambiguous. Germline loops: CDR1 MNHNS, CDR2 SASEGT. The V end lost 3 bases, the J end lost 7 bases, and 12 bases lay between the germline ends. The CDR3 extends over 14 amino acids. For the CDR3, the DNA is TGTGCCAGCAGTGACCTCTTCAGAAGTGAAAAACTGTTTTTT. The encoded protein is CASSDLFRSEKLFF.

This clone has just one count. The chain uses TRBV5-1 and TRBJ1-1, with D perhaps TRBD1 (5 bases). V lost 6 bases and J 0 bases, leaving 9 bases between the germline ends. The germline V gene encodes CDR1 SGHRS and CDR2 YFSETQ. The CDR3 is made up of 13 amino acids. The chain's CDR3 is CASTQGVNTEAFF. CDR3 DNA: TGCGCCAGCACCCAGGGCGTGAACACTGAAGCTTTCTTT.

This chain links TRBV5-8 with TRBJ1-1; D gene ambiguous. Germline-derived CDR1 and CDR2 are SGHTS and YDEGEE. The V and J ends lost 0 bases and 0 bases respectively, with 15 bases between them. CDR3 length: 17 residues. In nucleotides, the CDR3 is TGTGCCAGCAGCTTGGGTTATTCGAGCTACATGAACACTGAAGCTTTCTTT. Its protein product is CASSLGYSSYMNTEAFF.

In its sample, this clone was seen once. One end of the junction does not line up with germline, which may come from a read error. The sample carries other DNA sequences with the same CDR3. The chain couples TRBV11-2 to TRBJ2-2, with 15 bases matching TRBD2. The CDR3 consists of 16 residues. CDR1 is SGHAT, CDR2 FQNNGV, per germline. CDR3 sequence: CASSPWTSGGEGELFF. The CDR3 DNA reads TGTGCCAGCAGCCCATGGACTAGCGGGGGGGAAGGGGAACTGTTTTTT.

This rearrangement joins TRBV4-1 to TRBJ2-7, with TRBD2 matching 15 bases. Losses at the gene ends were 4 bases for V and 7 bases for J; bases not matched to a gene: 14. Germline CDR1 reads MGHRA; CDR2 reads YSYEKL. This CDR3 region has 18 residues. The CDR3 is CASSLGTSGGPTLREQYF. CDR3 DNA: TGCGCCAGCAGCCTAGGGACTAGCGGGGGGCCGACCCTAAGGGAGCAGTACTTC.

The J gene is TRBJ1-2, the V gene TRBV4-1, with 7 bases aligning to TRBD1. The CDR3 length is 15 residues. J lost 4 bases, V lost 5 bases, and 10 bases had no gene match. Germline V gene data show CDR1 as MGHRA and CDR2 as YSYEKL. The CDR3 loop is CASSNLGQITYGYTF. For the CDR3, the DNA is TGCGCCAGCAGCAACCTGGGACAGATAACCTATGGCTACACCTTC.

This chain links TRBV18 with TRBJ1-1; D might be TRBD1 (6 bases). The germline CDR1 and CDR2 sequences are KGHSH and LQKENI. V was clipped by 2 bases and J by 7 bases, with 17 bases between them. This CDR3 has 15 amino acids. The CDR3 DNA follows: TGTGCCAGCTCACCAGCGGGGGCGGAGGCAAATGAAGCTTTCTTT. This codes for CASSPAGAEANEAFF.

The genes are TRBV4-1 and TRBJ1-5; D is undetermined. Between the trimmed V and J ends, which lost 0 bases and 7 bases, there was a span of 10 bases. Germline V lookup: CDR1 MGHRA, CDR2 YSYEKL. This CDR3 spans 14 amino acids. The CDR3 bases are TGCGCCAGCAGCCAAGACAGGCTAGGGCAGCCCCAGCATTTT. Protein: CASSQDRLGQPQHF.

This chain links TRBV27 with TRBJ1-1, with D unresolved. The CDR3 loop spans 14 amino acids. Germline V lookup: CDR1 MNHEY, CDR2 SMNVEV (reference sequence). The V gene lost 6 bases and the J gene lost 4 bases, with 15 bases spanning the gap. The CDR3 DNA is TGTGCCAGCAGCAGACGCGGGTATAGCACTGAAGCTTTCTTT. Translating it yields CASSRRGYSTEAFF.

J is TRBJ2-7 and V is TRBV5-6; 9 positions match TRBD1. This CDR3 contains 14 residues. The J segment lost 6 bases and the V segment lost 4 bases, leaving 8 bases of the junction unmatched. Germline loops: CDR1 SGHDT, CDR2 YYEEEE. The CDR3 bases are TGTGCCAGCAGCGGGGGGACAGGGTGGCGCGAGCAGTACTTC. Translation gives CASSGGTGWREQYF. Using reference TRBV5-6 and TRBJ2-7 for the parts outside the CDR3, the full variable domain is DAGVTQSPTHLIKTRGQQVTLRCSPKSGHDTVSWYQQALGQGPQFIFQYYEEEERQRGNFPDRFSGHQFPNYSSELNVNALLLGDSALYLCASSGGTGWREQYFGPGTRLTVT.

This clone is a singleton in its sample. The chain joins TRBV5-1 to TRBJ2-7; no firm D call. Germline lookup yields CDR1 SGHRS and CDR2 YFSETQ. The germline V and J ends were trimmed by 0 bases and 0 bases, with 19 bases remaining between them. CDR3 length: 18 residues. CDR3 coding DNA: TGCGCCAGCAGCTTGGGAGGAGTCATTGGGGAAACCTCCTACGAGCAGTACTTC. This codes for CASSLGGVIGETSYEQYF.